A single T cell receptor (beta chain) is shown here with its context. The data were taken from a study of control samples from healthy donors and cancer patients. TCRdb keeps only in-frame clones here, not all; method: immunoSEQ multiplex PCR. Among about 180,000 clones listed, 90% to 95% were seen once. V dropped 8 bases and J dropped 9 bases, with 20 bases sitting between them. The CDR3 length is 14 residues. Germline CDR1 is SGHDN and CDR2 is FVKESK. Sequences were obtained from blood. This receptor was taken from a woman between 18 and 30 years old in good health. The chain couples TRBV14 to TRBJ2-1; possible D gene TRBD2, 6 bases. The CDR3 region has the DNA TGTGCCAGCGGGAGTAGCGGAGGGCGGGGTGAGCAGTTCTTC. Its protein product is CASGSSGGRGEQFF.